This TCR beta chain came from a study of blood T cells in healthy people across ages. Together with a sample-barcoded 5' primer, a J-beta primer mix was included in a second PCR lasting about 6 to 11 cycles. TCRdb independently ran MiXCR on the 5' RACE reads; one entry per CDR3 protein. This table holds approximately 800,000 distinct CDR3 sequences, more than 45% found once. Germline V lookup: CDR1 SGHTA, CDR2 FQGNSA. V lost 4 bases and J 2 bases, leaving 7 bases between the germline ends. The CDR3 consists of 13 residues. The clonotype was recovered from a man aged 25-45 years in good health. Sequencing was done on a sample of blood. The rearrangement uses TRBV7-2 and TRBJ2-3, with D unresolved. CDR3 DNA sequence: TGTGCCAGCAGCTCCCGTACCACAGATACGCAGTATTTT. It encodes CASSSRTTDTQYF.